The present entry profiles one TCR beta chain with its context. The sample belongs to a study of blood T cell repertoires in COVID-19. Study-wide background: Samples of COVID-19 (acute and convalescent) were obtained from the United States, Italy and Spain. Sources were T cells, B-cell-depleted T cells, or PBMCs; the material itself was cDNA or gDNA.

V lost 1 base and J lost 7, with 8 bases in between. The CDR3 is made up of 13 amino acids. Germline CDR1 reads SNHLY; CDR2 reads FYNNEI. TCRdb's table, derived via immunoSEQ multiplex PCR, lists solely in-frame clones and lacks some. The table lists about 30,000 clones, about two thirds of them singletons. The rearrangement joins TRBV2 to TRBJ2-1, with D tentatively TRBD2 (5 bases). The clonotype comes from a human donor in a cohort sampled during active COVID-19. Sequencing was performed on peripheral blood. CDR3: CASSEEDLNEQFF. CDR3 DNA: TGTGCCAGCAGTGAAGAGGACTTGAATGAGCAGTTCTTC.